In its sample, the clone carrying this T cell receptor beta chain was seen a few times. The antigen remains unidentified. The V and J ends lost 5 bases and 3 bases, in that order; junction bases with no gene match: 8. The germline V gene encodes CDR1 SGHTA and CDR2 FQGNSA. This CDR3 is 16 amino acids long. This sample was taken from a study of PD-1 blockade in classical Hodgkin lymphoma. Across the study: Administration of nivolumab to patients was at 3 mg/kg intravenously every 2 weeks. General observations from the study: Although disease activity or prior therapy may be involved, causes of the repertoire differences remain undefined. Those achieving complete response showed baseline diversity like newly diagnosed patients. The study reported lower baseline TCR diversity in newly diagnosed patients than in healthy donors.

Profiled with immunoSEQ multiplex PCR; TCRdb holds only in-frame clones, not every one. The table includes approximately 36,000 clones, approximately 69% detected once. Each patient relapsed following autologous stem cell transplantation, and prior brentuximab vedotin exposure differed. The rearrangement links TRBV7-2 to TRBJ2-3; 10 nucleotides align to TRBD2. The sample in question was peripheral blood mononuclear cells (PBMCs), obtained before the second cycle of nivolumab. This TCR derives from a human donor with classical Hodgkin lymphoma. CDR3: CASSPRLAGVTDTQYF. The DNA of the CDR3 is TGTGCCAGCAGCCCGAGGCTAGCGGGAGTAACAGATACGCAGTATTTT.